This record covers a single T cell receptor (beta chain). These data belong to a study of blood T cell repertoires in COVID-19. The overall study: The United States, Italy and Spain were the sources of the acute and convalescent COVID-19 samples. Nucleic acid was either cDNA or gDNA, and it came from T cells, B-cell-depleted T cells, or PBMCs.

As processed by the authors: Amplification of reference gene primers was used by the study to estimate nucleated cell counts. TCRdb's copy holds only in-frame clones and misses some; the assay was immunoSEQ multiplex PCR. Clone size and V and J calls were adopted from that table, with D and trimming inferred from the DNA. The sample lists 60,000 or so clones; over 60% were seen once. V lost 1 base to trimming and J lost 4 bases; unmatched junction nucleotides: 7. Per the germline V gene, CDR1 is LNHDA and CDR2 is SQIVND (reference sequence). The CDR3 totals 16 residues. Sample: peripheral blood. This chain uses TRBV19 with TRBJ2-1, with 7 bases that match TRBD1. The TCR originated in a man aged 25-45 years with COVID-19, enrolled during active disease. The CDR3 protein is CASSIVQGTGYNEQFF. CDR3 in DNA: TGTGCCAGTAGTATAGTACAGGGGACGGGATACAATGAGCAGTTCTTC.